Shown below are 4 T cell receptor beta chains from a single sample sequenced in a study of blood T cells in healthy people across ages. Alongside a J-beta primer mix, a sample-barcoded 5' primer served in a second PCR lasting roughly 6 to 11 cycles. In TCRdb, the 5' RACE reads were re-called with MiXCR into one record per CDR3 protein. This repertoire shows around 650,000 distinct CDR3 sequences, around two fifths found once; its top ten account for about 30%. Sequenced: blood. These receptors originate from a man older than 75 in good health.

This clonotype was observed a few times. It may be a read error: a sequence one base away is much more abundant. V and J are TRBV27 and TRBJ2-5; D is perhaps TRBD1 (7 bases). The J call could be wrong; TRBJ2-1 is a better fit for the DNA end. Germline V gene data show CDR1 as MNHEY and CDR2 as SMNVEV (reference sequence). CDR3 length: 17 residues. The CDR3 here is CASSPRFGGGLQETQFF. The CDR3 DNA reads TGTGCCAGCAGTCCGCGATTCGGAGGGGGCCTCCAAGAGACCCAGTTCTTC.

The V gene is TRBV27, the J gene TRBJ1-1; TRBD1 aligns across 8 bases. Per the germline V gene, CDR1 is MNHEY and CDR2 is SMNVEV (reference sequence). V trimming: 6 bases; J trimming: 5 bases; junction bases outside the gene matches: 11. This CDR3 has 15 residues. As DNA, the CDR3 is TGTGCCAGCAGGGTAGGACAGGGAAGAAGGACTGAAGCTTTCTTT. It specifies CASRVGQGRRTEAFF.

The chain joins TRBV21-1 to TRBJ1-4. TRBV21-1 is flagged as a pseudogene. CDR3 size: 16 residues. This chain's CDR3 is CASSSFPAWGSEKLFF. The CDR3 DNA follows: TGTGCCAGCAGCTCTTTTCCGGCCTGGGGTAGTGAAAAACTGTTTTTT.

This clonotype was counted between two and nine times. The rearrangement links TRBV4-3 to TRBJ2-6, with TRBD1 as a possible D gene (6 bases). V lost 4 bases to trimming and J lost 2 bases, with 18 bases between them. Germline loops: CDR1 LGHNA, CDR2 YSLEER. This CDR3 has 18 amino acids. The CDR3 reads CASSRGQGMGPGANVLTF. CDR3 sequence (DNA): TGCGCCAGCAGCCGGGGACAAGGGATGGGGCCTGGGGCCAACGTCCTGACTTTC.